This T cell receptor (beta chain) was sequenced for a study of T cells in Graves' hyperthyroidism and ophthalmopathy. Findings of the study overall: Most thyroid-expanded clonotypes above 0.001 were also found in blood.

The V end lost 7 bases, the J end lost 5 bases, and 15 bases lay between the germline ends. The germline V gene encodes CDR1 SNHLY and CDR2 FYNNEI. CDR3 length equals 14 residues. This clonotype was counted at least ten times. Its specificity is not known. TCR beta CDR3 sequences were amplified from RNA transcripts. The TCR CDR3 first-round RT-PCR relied on the HTBI primer set. TCRdb passed the multiplex PCR reads through MiXCR, listing each CDR3 protein once. Of about 590,000 distinct CDR3 sequences in the sample, more than 13% were seen once. Diagnostic decisions used clinical symptoms, serum thyroxine and TRAb, thyroid ultrasound and orbital computed tomography.

Material: blood. The chain recombines TRBV2 with TRBJ2-1; no clear D. This receptor was obtained from a woman aged 18-29 years with Graves' ophthalmopathy. The DNA of the CDR3 is TGTGCCAGCACAGGCAGTTTGGTGAACAATGAGCAGTTCTTC. It translates to CASTGSLVNNEQFF.